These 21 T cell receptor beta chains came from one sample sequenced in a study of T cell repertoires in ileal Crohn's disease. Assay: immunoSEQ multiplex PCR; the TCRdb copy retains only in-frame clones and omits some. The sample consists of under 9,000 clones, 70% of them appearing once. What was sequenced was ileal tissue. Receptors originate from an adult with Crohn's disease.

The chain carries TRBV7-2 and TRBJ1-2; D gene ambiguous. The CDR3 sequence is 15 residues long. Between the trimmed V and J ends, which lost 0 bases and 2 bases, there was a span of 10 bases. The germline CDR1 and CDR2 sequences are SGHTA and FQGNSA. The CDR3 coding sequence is TGTGCCAGCAGCTTAGCTTACGGAGGGAACTATGGCTACACCTTC. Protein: CASSLAYGGNYGYTF.

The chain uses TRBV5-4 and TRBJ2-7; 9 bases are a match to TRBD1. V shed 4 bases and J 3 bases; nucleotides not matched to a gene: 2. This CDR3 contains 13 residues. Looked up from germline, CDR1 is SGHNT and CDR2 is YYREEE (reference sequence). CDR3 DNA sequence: TGTGCCAGCAGCAGGACAGGGGTCTACGAGCAGTACTTC. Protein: CASSRTGVYEQYF. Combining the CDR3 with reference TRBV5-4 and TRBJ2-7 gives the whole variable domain ETGVTQSPTHLIKTRGQQVTLRCSSQSGHNTVSWYQQALGQGPQFIFQYYREEENGRGNFPPRFSGLQFPNYSSELNVNALELDDSALYLCASSRTGVYEQYFGPGTRLTVT.

CDR3 loop: CASSLEGLASQETQYF. In DNA, the CDR3 is TGTGCCAGCAGCTTGGAGGGACTAGCGTCACAAGAGACCCAGTACTTC. This sequence joins TRBV5-6 and TRBJ2-5; 10 nucleotides line up with TRBD2. After removal of 0 bases from V and 2 bases from J, the junction contained 4 bases not matched to a gene. The CDR3 is 16 residues long. Looked up from germline, CDR1 is SGHDT and CDR2 is YYEEEE.

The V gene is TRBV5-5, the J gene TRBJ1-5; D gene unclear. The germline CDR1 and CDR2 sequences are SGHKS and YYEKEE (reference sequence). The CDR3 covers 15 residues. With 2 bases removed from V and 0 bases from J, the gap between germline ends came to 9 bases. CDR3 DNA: TGTGCCAGCAGCTTTCGGGGTGATAGCAATCAGCCCCAGCATTTT. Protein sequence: CASSFRGDSNQPQHF.

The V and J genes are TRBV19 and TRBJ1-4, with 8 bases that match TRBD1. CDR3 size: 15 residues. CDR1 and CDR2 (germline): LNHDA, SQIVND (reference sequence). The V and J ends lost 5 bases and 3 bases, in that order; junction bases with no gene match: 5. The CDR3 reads CASSAWTGSNEKLFF. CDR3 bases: TGTGCCAGTAGTGCCTGGACAGGGTCTAATGAAAAACTGTTTTTT.

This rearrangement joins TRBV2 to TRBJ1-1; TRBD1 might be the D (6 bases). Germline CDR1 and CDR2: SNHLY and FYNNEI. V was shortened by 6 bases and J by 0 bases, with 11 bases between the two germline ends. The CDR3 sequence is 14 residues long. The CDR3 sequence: CASSVDRVNTEAFF. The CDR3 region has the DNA TGTGCCAGCAGCGTGGACAGAGTGAACACTGAAGCTTTCTTT.

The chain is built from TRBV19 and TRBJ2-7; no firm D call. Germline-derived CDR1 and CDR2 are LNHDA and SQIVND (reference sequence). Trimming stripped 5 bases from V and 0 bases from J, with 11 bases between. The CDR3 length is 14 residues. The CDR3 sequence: CASSPRGDSYEQYF. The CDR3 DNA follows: TGTGCCAGTAGTCCCAGAGGCGACTCCTACGAGCAGTACTTC.

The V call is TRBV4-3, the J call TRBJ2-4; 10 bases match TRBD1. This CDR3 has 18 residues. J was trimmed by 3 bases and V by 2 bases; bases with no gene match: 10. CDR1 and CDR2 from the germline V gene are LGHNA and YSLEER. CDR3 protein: CASSQSTKTGGGKNIQYF. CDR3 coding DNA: TGCGCCAGCAGCCAATCCACCAAGACAGGGGGCGGCAAAAACATTCAGTACTTC.

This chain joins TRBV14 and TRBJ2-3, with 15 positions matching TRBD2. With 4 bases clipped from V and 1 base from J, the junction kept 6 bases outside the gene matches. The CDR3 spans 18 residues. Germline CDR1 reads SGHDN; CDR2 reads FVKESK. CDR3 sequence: CASSPRTSGGVRTDTQYF. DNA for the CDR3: TGTGCCAGCAGCCCGAGGACTAGCGGGGGGGTACGCACAGATACGCAGTATTTT.

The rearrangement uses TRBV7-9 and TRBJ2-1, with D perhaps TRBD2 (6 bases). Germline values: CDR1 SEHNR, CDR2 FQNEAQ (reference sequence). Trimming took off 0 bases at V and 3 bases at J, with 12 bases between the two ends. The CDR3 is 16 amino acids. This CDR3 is CASSLAKDGGYNEQFF. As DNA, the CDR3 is TGTGCCAGCAGCTTAGCGAAAGACGGGGGCTACAATGAGCAGTTCTTC.

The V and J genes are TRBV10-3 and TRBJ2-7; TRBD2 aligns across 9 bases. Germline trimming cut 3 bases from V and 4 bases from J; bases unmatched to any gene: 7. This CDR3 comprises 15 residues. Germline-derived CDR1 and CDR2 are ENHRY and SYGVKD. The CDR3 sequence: CAISEGSGGPYEQYF. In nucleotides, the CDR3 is TGTGCCATCAGTGAAGGTAGCGGGGGCCCTTACGAGCAGTACTTC.

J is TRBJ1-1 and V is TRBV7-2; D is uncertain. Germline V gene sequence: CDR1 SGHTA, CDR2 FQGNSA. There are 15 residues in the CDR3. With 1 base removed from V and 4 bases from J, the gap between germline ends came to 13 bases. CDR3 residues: CASSLDSQRGTEAFF. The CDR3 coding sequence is TGTGCCAGCAGCTTAGATAGTCAGCGGGGCACTGAAGCTTTCTTT.

CDR3 protein: CASSEQIQETQYF. The CDR3 bases are TGTGCCAGCAGTGAACAGATACAAGAGACCCAGTACTTC. The chain recombines TRBV6-4 with TRBJ2-5; D is ambiguous. The CDR3 runs 13 residues. Trimming stripped 3 bases from V and 2 bases from J, with 7 bases between. From germline, CDR1 is MRHNA and CDR2 SNTAGT.

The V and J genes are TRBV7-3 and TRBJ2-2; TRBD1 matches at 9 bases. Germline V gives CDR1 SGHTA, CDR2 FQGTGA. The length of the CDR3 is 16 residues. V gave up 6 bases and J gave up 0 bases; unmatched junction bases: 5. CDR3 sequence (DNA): TGTGCCAGCAGTCGTAGGACAGGGGCGAACACCGGGGAGCTGTTTTTT. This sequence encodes CASSRRTGANTGELFF.

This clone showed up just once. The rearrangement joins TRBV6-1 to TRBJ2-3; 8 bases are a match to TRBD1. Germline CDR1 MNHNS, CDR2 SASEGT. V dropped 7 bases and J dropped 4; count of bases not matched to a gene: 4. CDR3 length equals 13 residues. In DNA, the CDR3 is TGTGCCAGCACGGACAGGGCCCCAGATACGCAGTATTTT. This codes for CASTDRAPDTQYF.

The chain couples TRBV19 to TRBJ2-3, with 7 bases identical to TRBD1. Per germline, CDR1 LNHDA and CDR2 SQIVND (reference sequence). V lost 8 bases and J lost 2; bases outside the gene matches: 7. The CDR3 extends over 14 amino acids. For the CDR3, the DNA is TGTGCCAGTCAACACAGGGGTTTCACAGATACGCAGTATTTT. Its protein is CASQHRGFTDTQYF.

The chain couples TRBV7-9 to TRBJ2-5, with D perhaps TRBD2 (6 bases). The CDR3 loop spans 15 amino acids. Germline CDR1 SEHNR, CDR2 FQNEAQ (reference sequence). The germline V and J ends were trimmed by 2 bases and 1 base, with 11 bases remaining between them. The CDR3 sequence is CASSLLSGGQETQYF. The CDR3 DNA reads TGTGCCAGCAGCTTACTGTCCGGGGGCCAAGAGACCCAGTACTTC.

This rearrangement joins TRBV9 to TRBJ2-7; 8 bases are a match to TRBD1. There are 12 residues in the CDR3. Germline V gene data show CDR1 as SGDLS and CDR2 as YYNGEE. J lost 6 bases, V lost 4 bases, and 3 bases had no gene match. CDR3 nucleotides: TGTGCCAGCAGCTTACAGGGGGGCGAGCAGTACTTC. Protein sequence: CASSLQGGEQYF.

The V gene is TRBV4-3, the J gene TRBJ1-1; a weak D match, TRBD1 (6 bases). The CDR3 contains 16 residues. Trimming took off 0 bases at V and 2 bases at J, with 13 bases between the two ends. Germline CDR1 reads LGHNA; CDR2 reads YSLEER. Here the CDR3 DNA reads TGCGCCAGCAGCCAAGATCATAGGACAGACAACACTGAAGCTTTCTTT. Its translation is CASSQDHRTDNTEAFF.

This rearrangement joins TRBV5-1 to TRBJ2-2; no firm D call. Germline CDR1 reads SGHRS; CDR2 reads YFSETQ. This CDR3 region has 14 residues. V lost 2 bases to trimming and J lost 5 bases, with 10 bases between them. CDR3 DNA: TGCGCCAGCAGCTTCCTTACTGCTACCGGGGAGCTGTTTTTT. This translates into CASSFLTATGELFF. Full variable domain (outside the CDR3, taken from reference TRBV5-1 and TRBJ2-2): KAGVTQTPRYLIKTRGQQVTLSCSPISGHRSVSWYQQTPGQGLQFLFEYFSETQRNKGNFPGRFSGRQFSNSRSEMNVSTLELGDSALYLCASSFLTATGELFFGEGSRLTVL.

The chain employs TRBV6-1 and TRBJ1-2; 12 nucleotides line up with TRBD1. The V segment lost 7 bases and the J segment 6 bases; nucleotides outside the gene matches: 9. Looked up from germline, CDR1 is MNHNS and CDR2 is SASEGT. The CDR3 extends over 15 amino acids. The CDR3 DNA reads TGTGCCAGCATTTCCGGGACAGGGGGCGCAAATGGCTACACCTTC. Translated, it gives CASISGTGGANGYTF.